This T cell receptor beta chain was found in a study of blood T cell repertoires in COVID-19. Study-level background: The origin of the acute and convalescent COVID-19 samples was the United States, Italy and Spain. PBMCs, B-cell-depleted T cells, or T cells provided the cDNA or gDNA that made up the material.

The CDR3 is 15 amino acids. V lost 1 base and J 2 bases, leaving 12 bases between the germline ends. CDR1 and CDR2 from the germline V gene are LGHDT and YNNKEL (reference sequence). Per the original methods: Reference gene primer amplification gave nucleated cell count estimates. The assay was immunoSEQ multiplex PCR, and TCRdb's table has in-frame clones only and misses some. That table furnishes V, J and clone size, whereas the DNA furnished D and trimming. The profile shows about 60,000 clones, about 87% of them singletons. The sample taken for sequencing was peripheral blood. The chain couples TRBV3-1 (or the pseudogene TRBV3-2) to TRBJ2-7, with a weak D call TRBD2 (6 bases). The TCR sequence derives from a human donor with active COVID-19. The donor label of this sample is uncertain. CDR3: CASSQGLGGTYEQYF. CDR3 nucleotides: TGTGCCAGCAGCCAAGGACTAGGAGGGACCTACGAGCAGTACTTC.